This TCR beta chain was sequenced for a study of shared clonotypes between healthy human individuals. Assay used: immunoSEQ multiplex PCR; TCRdb lists only in-frame clones, some missing. The sample holds some 2,400,000 clones, roughly 95% seen once. This CDR3 is 15 amino acids long. Per the germline V gene, CDR1 is LNHNV and CDR2 is YYDKDF (reference sequence). The V gene lost 0 bases and the J gene lost 4 bases, with 10 bases spanning the gap. This TCR derives from a man aged 18-30 years in good health. This rearrangement joins TRBV15 to TRBJ1-5; no reliable D call. Sequencing input: naive CD4+ T cells sorted from blood. The subset here: CD45RA+ positively selected. The CDR3 is CATSRERPGNQPQHF. CDR3 bases: TGTGCCACCAGCAGAGAAAGGCCGGGAAATCAGCCCCAGCATTTT.